The sequence of this T cell receptor beta chain was determined in a study of T cells in Graves' hyperthyroidism and ophthalmopathy. The V gene lost 1 base and the J gene lost 4 bases, with 16 bases spanning the gap. CDR1 is MGHRA and CDR2 is YSYEKL in the germline V gene. There are 16 residues in the CDR3. The hyperthyroidism patients had all been newly diagnosed, and their disease duration was under 2 months. Their ages ranged from 18 to 65 years. Amplification targeted TCR beta CDR3 regions from RNA transcripts. The HTBI primer set served for first-round RT-PCR of the TCR CDR3. Via MiXCR, TCRdb re-called the multiplex PCR reads, giving one row per CDR3 protein. The sample holds roughly 260,000 distinct CDR3 sequences, approximately 15% seen once.

The receptor comes from a middle-aged woman with Graves' hyperthyroidism that later progressed to Graves' ophthalmopathy. Material: blood. The rearrangement links TRBV4-1 to TRBJ1-1; D ambiguous. The CDR3 spells CASSQAPLPRSTEAFF. In DNA, the CDR3 is TGCGCCAGCAGCCAAGCCCCCCTCCCGCGAAGCACTGAAGCTTTCTTT.